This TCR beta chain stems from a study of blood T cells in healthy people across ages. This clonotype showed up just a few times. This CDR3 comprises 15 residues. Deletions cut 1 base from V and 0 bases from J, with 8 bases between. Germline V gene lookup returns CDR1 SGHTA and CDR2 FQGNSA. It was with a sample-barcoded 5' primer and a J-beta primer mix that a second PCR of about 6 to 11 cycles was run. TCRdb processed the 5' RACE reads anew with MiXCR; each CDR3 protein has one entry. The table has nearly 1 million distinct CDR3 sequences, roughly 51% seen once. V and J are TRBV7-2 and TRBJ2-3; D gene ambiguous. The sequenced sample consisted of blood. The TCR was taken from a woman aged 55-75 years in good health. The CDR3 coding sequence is TGTGCCAGCAGCTTAGGTATTCCTAGCACAGATACGCAGTATTTT. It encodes CASSLGIPSTDTQYF.